The 9 T cell receptor beta chains reported below all come from one sample, sequenced in a study of cytomegalovirus exposure and HLA in healthy donors. 13 Jbeta primers and 60 Vbeta primers were used for the PCR. TCRdb's copy holds only in-frame clones and misses some; the assay was immunoSEQ multiplex PCR. The sample yields about 90,000 clones, 74% seen once. The specimen was PBMCs. The receptors here all came from a man aged 25 to 40 in good health and CMV-seropositive.

The rearrangement joins TRBV4-1 to TRBJ1-5; TRBD1 agrees at 7 bases. Trimming cost V 1 base and J 4 bases; bases outside gene matches: 4. The CDR3 has 15 amino acids. Germline assignment: CDR1 MGHRA and CDR2 YSYEKL. Written as DNA, the CDR3 is TGCGCCAGCAGCCAAGGGTCGACAGGGAATCAGCCCCAGCATTTT. As protein: CASSQGSTGNQPQHF.

This clone turned up a few times. The J gene is TRBJ2-3, the V gene TRBV29-1, with 8 positions matching TRBD1. V shed 6 bases and J 3 bases; nucleotides not matched to a gene: 5. Germline CDR1 SQVTM, CDR2 ANQGSEA. The CDR3 runs 13 residues. The CDR3 nucleotides are TGCAGCGTCGCTGACAGGGGAACAGATACGCAGTATTTT. Translated: CSVADRGTDTQYF.

V usage is TRBV29-1 and J usage is TRBJ1-2, with D tentatively TRBD1 (6 bases). Germline lookup yields CDR1 SQVTM and CDR2 ANQGSEA. This CDR3 is 12 amino acids long. V lost 7 bases to trimming and J lost 2 bases, with 11 bases between them. The CDR3 DNA reads as TGCAGCGGTTTAGGACAGAACTATGGCTACACCTTC. Translated, it gives CSGLGQNYGYTF.

CDR3 in amino acids: CASSALPFGIEKLFF. For the CDR3, the DNA is TGTGCCAGCAGTGCCCTGCCCTTCGGGATAGAAAAACTGTTTTTT. The chain employs TRBV6-1 and TRBJ1-4; D unclear. Per germline, CDR1 MNHNS and CDR2 SASEGT. Trimming removed 4 bases from V and 8 bases from J, with 17 bases in between. This CDR3 has 15 residues.

The rearrangement joins TRBV2 to TRBJ1-2; 7 bases align to TRBD1. CDR1 SNHLY and CDR2 FYNNEI come from the germline V gene. V was pared by 1 base and J by 6 bases, with 8 bases of the junction left unmatched. This CDR3 is 15 amino acids long. The CDR3 spells CASSEVQGPGDGYTF. The CDR3 bases are TGTGCCAGCAGTGAAGTACAGGGGCCCGGGGATGGCTACACCTTC.

The CDR3 bases are TGTGCCTATAGACAGGGGGCGAGCACAGATACGCAGTATTTT. Residues: CAYRQGASTDTQYF. This chain uses TRBV30 with TRBJ2-3; TRBD1 matches 10 bases. The V gene end was trimmed by 7 bases and the J gene end by 0 bases; junction bases not matched to a gene: 4. The CDR3 runs 14 residues. From germline, CDR1 is GTSNPN and CDR2 SVGIG (reference sequence).

This clone was observed a few times. The V and J genes are TRBV28 and TRBJ1-2, with 7 bases fitting TRBD1. Germline V lookup: CDR1 MDHEN, CDR2 SYDVKM. CDR3 length equals 14 residues. V lost 5 bases and J lost 5; bases outside the gene matches: 8. CDR3 in amino acids: CASSAGTAIYGYTF. CDR3 in DNA: TGTGCCAGCAGTGCTGGGACAGCAATTTATGGCTACACCTTC.

The genes are TRBV6-5 and TRBJ2-7; 7 positions match TRBD2. The CDR3 runs to 16 residues. Losses at the gene ends were 4 bases for V and 0 bases for J; bases not matched to a gene: 9. The germline CDR1 and CDR2 sequences are MNHEY and SVGAGI. This CDR3 is CASSFAAGSPSYEQYF. DNA of the CDR3: TGTGCCAGCAGTTTCGCAGCGGGATCCCCCTCCTACGAGCAGTACTTC.

The chain recombines TRBV6-4 with TRBJ2-3; 7 nucleotides agree with TRBD1. This CDR3 spans 15 amino acids. Trimming removed 5 bases from V and 6 bases from J; junction bases left unmatched: 11. Germline V gene sequence: CDR1 MRHNA, CDR2 SNTAGT. CDR3 loop: CASSIGTAQGDTQYF. The CDR3 DNA reads TGTGCCAGCAGTATAGGGACAGCTCAAGGGGATACGCAGTATTTT.